This TCR beta chain was observed in a study of shared clonotypes between healthy human individuals. This table comes from immunoSEQ multiplex PCR, and its TCRdb copy is limited to in-frame clones, with some not included. The table has some 1,600,000 clones, approximately 98% seen once. V lost 3 bases, J lost 5 bases, and 10 bases lay in between. The CDR3 spans 13 residues. CDR1 is WNHNN and CDR2 is SYGVQD in the germline V gene (reference sequence). V usage is TRBV10-1 and J usage is TRBJ1-1; D not certain. Specimen: naive CD4+ T cells sorted from blood. Subset denoted: CD45RA+ positively selected. This sequence originates from a man in his thirties or forties in good health. The DNA of the CDR3 is TGCGCCAGCAGTGAATCCAGACGGACTGAAGCTTTCTTT. Its protein is CASSESRRTEAFF.